Below, 25 T cell receptor beta chains from the same sample are listed, as sequenced in a study of neurological immune-mediated disorders. TCRdb used MiXCR to reprocess the 5' RACE reads, holding one entry per CDR3 protein. Among about 46,000 distinct CDR3 sequences listed, about 2% were seen once. What was sequenced was PBMCs. The receptors were sampled from a woman in her 40s with multiple sclerosis.

This clonotype was recorded many times. The V and J genes are TRBV5-1 and TRBJ1-1; D is ambiguous. CDR1 SGHRS and CDR2 YFSETQ come from the germline V gene. V was pared by 2 bases and J by 6 bases, with 14 bases between. The CDR3 contains 14 residues. Here the CDR3 reads CASSFSEASPEAFF. The CDR3 DNA follows: TGCGCCAGCAGCTTTTCAGAGGCTTCCCCTGAAGCTTTCTTT.

This clonotype was observed at least ten times. The chain combines TRBV18 with TRBJ1-2, with 7 positions matching TRBD1. The CDR3 is 14 residues long. The ends lost 5 bases at V and 4 bases at J; junction bases unmatched: 7. CDR1 KGHSH and CDR2 LQKENI come from the germline V gene. In nucleotides, the CDR3 is TGTGCCAGCTCATCACAAACAGGGGCCTATGGCTACACCTTC. The encoded protein is CASSSQTGAYGYTF.

Ten or more counts support this clonotype. V usage is TRBV7-7 and J usage is TRBJ2-3; 10 nucleotides line up with TRBD2. This CDR3 is built from 16 residues. The V gene's germline CDR1 is SSHAT and CDR2 FNYEAQ (reference sequence). The J segment lost 6 bases and the V segment lost 2 bases, leaving 8 bases of the junction unmatched. CDR3 bases: TGTGCCAGCAGCTTAATCAGCGGGGGGGCCGGGGATACGCAGTATTTT. It translates to CASSLISGGAGDTQYF.

The chain joins TRBV6-2 or TRBV6-3 to TRBJ2-3, with a possible D match to TRBD1 (5 bases). V gave up 6 bases and J gave up 10 bases, with 17 bases separating them. Germline V gene data show CDR1 as MNHEY and CDR2 as SVGEGT. The CDR3 totals 13 residues. CDR3 in DNA: TGTGCCAGCAGCGCGCTTAGGGGAATGGCGCAGTATTTT. It is translated as CASSALRGMAQYF.

This clonotype was observed at least ten times. The V and J genes are TRBV5-1 and TRBJ2-7; perhaps D is TRBD1 or TRBD2 (5 bases each). The CDR3 has 14 residues. Trimming removed 1 base from V and 5 bases from J, with 13 bases in between. The germline V gene has CDR1 SGHRS and CDR2 YFSETQ. CDR3 protein: CASSLSGGNNEQYF. As DNA, the CDR3 is TGCGCCAGCAGCTTGAGTGGGGGTAACAACGAGCAGTACTTC. Full variable domain (missing parts from reference TRBV5-1 and TRBJ2-7): KAGVTQTPRYLIKTRGQQVTLSCSPISGHRSVSWYQQTPGQGLQFLFEYFSETQRNKGNFPGRFSGRQFSNSRSEMNVSTLELGDSALYLCASSLSGGNNEQYFGPGTRLTVT.

This clonotype was recorded at least ten times. The V and J genes are TRBV20-1 and TRBJ1-1, with D possibly matching TRBD1 (5 bases). Germline CDR1 is DFQATT and CDR2 is SNEGSKA (reference sequence). V shed 8 bases and J shed 7 bases, with 20 bases lying between them. CDR3 length equals 13 residues. This CDR3 is CSPTRGALNEAFF. For the CDR3, the DNA is TGCAGTCCAACTAGGGGAGCGTTGAATGAAGCTTTCTTT.

This clonotype was counted many times. This chain links TRBV11-2 with TRBJ2-7, with unresolved D. The germline V and J ends were trimmed by 1 base and 6 bases, with 4 bases remaining between them. Germline CDR1 SGHAT, CDR2 FQNNGV. The CDR3 is made up of 11 amino acids. CDR3 DNA: TGTGCCAGCAGCTTAGGCAGCGAGCAGTACTTC. Translated, it gives CASSLGSEQYF.

There are many counts of this clonotype. The chain combines TRBV5-1 with TRBJ1-4; D is undetermined. V gave up 6 bases and J gave up 6 bases, with 18 bases separating them. There are 15 residues in the CDR3. The germline V gene has CDR1 SGHRS and CDR2 YFSETQ. The CDR3 DNA reads as TGCGCCAGCAAGCCCACAGTAGCTTCGGATGAAAAACTGTTTTTT. This codes for CASKPTVASDEKLFF.

This clonotype was counted at least ten times. The chain couples TRBV6-6 to TRBJ2-7, with D unresolved. The V and J ends lost 2 bases and 2 bases respectively, with 10 bases between them. Germline CDR1 MNHNY, CDR2 SVGAGI (reference sequence). The CDR3 consists of 14 residues. As DNA, the CDR3 is TGTGCCAGCAGTTACCGGGCCAATACCTACGAGCAGTACTTC. It yields the protein CASSYRANTYEQYF.

This clonotype was recorded many times. The V gene is TRBV20-1, the J gene TRBJ1-1, with D tentatively TRBD1 (5 bases). The CDR3 has 11 amino acids. Trimming removed 7 bases from V and 6 bases from J, with 12 bases in between. In germline, CDR1 is DFQATT, CDR2 SNEGSKA (reference sequence). DNA of the CDR3: TGCAGTGTTACGGGGCGCGCTGAAGCTTTCTTT. This translates into CSVTGRAEAFF.

This clonotype showed up many times. CDR3 protein: CASSLLGYTEAFF. In DNA form, the CDR3 reads TGTGCCAGCAGCTTGTTGGGGTACACTGAAGCTTTCTTT. The J gene is TRBJ1-1, the V gene TRBV7-8; D remains ambiguous. The ends were cut back, 3 bases at V and 3 bases at J, with 8 bases in the middle. The V gene's germline CDR1 is SGHVS and CDR2 FQNEAQ. The CDR3 consists of 13 residues.

This clonotype was counted at least ten times. The chain employs TRBV20-1 and TRBJ1-4, with D unresolved. The CDR3 spans 12 residues. V was trimmed by 7 bases and J by 5 bases, leaving 11 bases between them. Germline-derived CDR1 and CDR2 are DFQATT and SNEGSKA (reference sequence). This CDR3 reads CSVSATNEKLFF. CDR3 nucleotides: TGCAGTGTTTCAGCCACCAATGAAAAACTGTTTTTT.

This clonotype was seen at least ten times. This chain links TRBV7-3 with TRBJ2-7; 7 positions agree with TRBD1. The V and J ends lost 4 bases and 6 bases, in that order; junction bases with no gene match: 12. The CDR3 totals 15 residues. Germline loops: CDR1 SGHTA, CDR2 FQGTGA. The CDR3 sequence: CASSYWTGRICEQYF. CDR3 nucleotides: TGTGCCAGCAGCTATTGGACAGGTAGAATCTGCGAGCAGTACTTC. Filled out from reference TRBV7-3 and TRBJ2-7, the complete variable domain reads GAGVSQTPSNKVTEKGKYVELRCDPISGHTALYWYRQSLGQGPEFLIYFQGTGAADDSGLPNDRFFAVRPEGSVSTLKIQRTERGDSAVYLCASSYWTGRICEQYFGPGTRLTVT.

This clonotype was recorded many times. CDR3 DNA sequence: TGTGCCAGCAGTTTGGACAGGTACGATGAAGCTTTCTTT. Its translation is CASSLDRYDEAFF. V and J are TRBV12-3 or TRBV12-4 and TRBJ1-1, with 7 bases lining up with TRBD1. CDR3 size: 13 residues. J lost 7 bases, V lost 3 bases, and 5 bases had no gene match.

This clonotype was counted many times. The chain couples TRBV9 to TRBJ2-2; D unresolved. This CDR3 is built from 12 residues. Deletions cut 0 bases from V and 6 bases from J, with 3 bases between. CDR1 SGDLS and CDR2 YYNGEE come from the germline V gene. This chain's CDR3 is CASSVVPGELFF. In nucleotides, the CDR3 is TGTGCCAGCAGCGTAGTCCCCGGGGAGCTGTTTTTT.

This clonotype was observed many times. The chain couples TRBV2 to TRBJ2-5; D gene ambiguous. CDR3 size: 13 residues. The V gene's germline CDR1 is SNHLY and CDR2 FYNNEI. V gave up 4 bases and J gave up 0 bases, with 6 bases separating them. Here the CDR3 DNA reads TGTGCCAGCAGTGGAGACAACCAAGAGACCCAGTACTTC. Translating gives CASSGDNQETQYF. Full variable domain (missing parts from reference TRBV2 and TRBJ2-5): EPEVTQTPSHQVTQMGQEVILRCVPISNHLYFYWYRQILGQKVEFLVSFYNNEISEKSEIFDDQFSVERPDGSNFTLKIRSTKLEDSAMYFCASSGDNQETQYFGPGTRLLVL.

This clonotype has at least ten counts. CDR3 sequence reads: CASSPPSVNTEAFF. CDR3 DNA: TGTGCCAGCTCACCCCCCAGTGTAAACACTGAAGCTTTCTTT. This chain connects TRBV18 to TRBJ1-1; unclear D gene. V was clipped by 3 bases and J by 2 bases, with 10 bases between them. CDR1 is KGHSH and CDR2 is LQKENI in the germline V gene. This CDR3 contains 14 residues.

This clonotype was detected ten times or more. This chain links TRBV20-1 with TRBJ1-2; 9 bases line up with TRBD1. Trimming cost V 6 bases and J 4 bases; bases outside gene matches: 9. The CDR3 runs 14 residues. Germline assignment: CDR1 DFQATT and CDR2 SNEGSKA (reference sequence). The DNA for the CDR3 is TGCAGTGCGCGGGGACAGGGCGGCCCCTATGGCTACACCTTC. This codes for CSARGQGGPYGYTF.

This clonotype was seen many times. The chain has TRBV5-1 and TRBJ1-2; 9 positions agree with TRBD1. This CDR3 has 12 amino acids. Unmatched junction bases numbered 2, after V lost 4 bases and J lost 7 bases. CDR1 is SGHRS, CDR2 YFSETQ, per germline. CDR3 nucleotides: TGCGCCAGCAGCGTGACAGGGGGTGGCTACACCTTC. It specifies CASSVTGGGYTF.

This clonotype has at least ten counts. The chain uses TRBV5-1 and TRBJ1-2; D possibly corresponds to TRBD1 (6 bases). V shed 1 base and J shed 6 bases, with 10 bases lying between them. The CDR3 runs to 13 residues. The germline V gene encodes CDR1 SGHRS and CDR2 YFSETQ. In DNA, the CDR3 is TGCGCCAGCAGCTTGTACAGGGCGGATGGCTACACCTTC. Its protein is CASSLYRADGYTF.

This clonotype was detected ten times or more. The V gene is TRBV11-1, the J gene TRBJ2-5; no clear D gene. CDR1 is SGHAT, CDR2 FQDESV, per germline (reference sequence). The CDR3 loop spans 13 amino acids. Trimming removed 5 bases at V and 2 bases at J, with 9 bases between. The CDR3 region is CASSTAEQETQYF. In nucleotides, the CDR3 is TGTGCCAGCAGCACGGCAGAACAAGAGACCCAGTACTTC.

This clonotype was detected many times. The rearrangement uses TRBV6-5 and TRBJ1-1, with unresolved D. The CDR3 covers 13 residues. V gave up 6 bases and J gave up 6 bases, with 14 bases separating them. The V gene's germline CDR1 is MNHEY and CDR2 SVGAGI. The CDR3 here is CASSQGGMPEAFF. The CDR3 region has the DNA TGTGCCAGCAGCCAAGGTGGGATGCCTGAAGCTTTCTTT.

Ten or more counts support this clonotype. The chain combines TRBV6-5 with TRBJ1-1; D is ambiguous. CDR3 size: 14 residues. With 3 bases removed from V and 0 bases from J, the gap between germline ends came to 8 bases. Germline V gives CDR1 MNHEY, CDR2 SVGAGI. The CDR3 DNA reads as TGTGCCAGCAGTTATAAGGGTCTGAACACTGAAGCTTTCTTT. Protein sequence: CASSYKGLNTEAFF.

The sample holds many counts of this clonotype. The V call is TRBV12-3 or TRBV12-4, the J call TRBJ1-1; D is undetermined. The CDR3 covers 15 residues. The V end was cut by 3 bases, the J end by 8 bases, with 19 bases between. In DNA form, the CDR3 reads TGTGCCAGCAGTTTTAGAGGGCAGCCCGCCGGGGAAGCTTTCTTT. Translation: CASSFRGQPAGEAFF.

This clonotype has at least ten counts. The CDR3 loop is CASSLGSGQATYEQYF. CDR3 DNA sequence: TGCGCCAGCAGCCTGGGGTCCGGACAGGCCACCTACGAGCAGTACTTC. The rearrangement links TRBV5-1 to TRBJ2-7; 7 bases fit TRBD1. Germline CDR1 and CDR2: SGHRS and YFSETQ. The CDR3 contains 16 residues. V shed 4 bases, J shed 2 bases, and the junction held 12 bases outside the gene matches.